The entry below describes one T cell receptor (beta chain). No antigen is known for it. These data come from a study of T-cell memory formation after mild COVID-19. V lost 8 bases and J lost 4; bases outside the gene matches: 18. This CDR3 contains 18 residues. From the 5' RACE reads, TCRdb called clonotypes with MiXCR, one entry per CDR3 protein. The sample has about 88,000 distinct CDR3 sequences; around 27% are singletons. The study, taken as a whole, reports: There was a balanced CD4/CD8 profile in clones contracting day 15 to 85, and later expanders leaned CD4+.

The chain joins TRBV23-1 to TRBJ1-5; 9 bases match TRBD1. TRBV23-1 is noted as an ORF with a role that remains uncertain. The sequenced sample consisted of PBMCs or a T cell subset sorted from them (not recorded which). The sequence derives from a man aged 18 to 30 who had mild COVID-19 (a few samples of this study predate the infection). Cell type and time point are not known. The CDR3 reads CASPYRDRAGSRNQPQHF. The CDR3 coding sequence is TGCGCCAGCCCTTACCGGGACAGGGCAGGCAGCAGGAATCAGCCCCAGCATTTT.